Sequencing of this TCR beta chain was carried out in a study of T-cell memory formation after mild COVID-19. The CDR3 loop spans 14 amino acids. CDR1 and CDR2 from the germline V gene are MNHNY and SVGAGI (reference sequence). J was trimmed by 3 bases and V by 4 bases; bases with no gene match: 5. MiXCR was run by TCRdb on the 5' RACE reads, yielding one entry per CDR3 protein. The repertoire holds hundreds of thousands of distinct CDR3 sequences, 28% seen once, with about 14% in the top ten. Input material: PBMCs or a T cell subset sorted from them (not recorded which). The source is an adult woman who had mild COVID-19 (a few samples of this study predate the infection). Cell type and time point are not known. This rearrangement joins TRBV6-6 to TRBJ1-2; 7 nucleotides agree with TRBD1. The CDR3 loop is CASSSPDRYYGYTF. The CDR3 bases are TGTGCCAGCAGTTCCCCGGACAGGTACTATGGCTACACCTTC.